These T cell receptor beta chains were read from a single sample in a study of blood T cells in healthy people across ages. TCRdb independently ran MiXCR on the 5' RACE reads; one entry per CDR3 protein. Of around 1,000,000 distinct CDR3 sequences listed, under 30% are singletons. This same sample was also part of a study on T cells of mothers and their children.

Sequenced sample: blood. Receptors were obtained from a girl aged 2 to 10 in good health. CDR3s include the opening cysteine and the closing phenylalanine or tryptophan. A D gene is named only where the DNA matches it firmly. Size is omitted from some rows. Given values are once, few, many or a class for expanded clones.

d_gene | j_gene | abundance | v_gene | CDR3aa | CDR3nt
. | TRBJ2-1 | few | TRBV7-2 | CATQRRGVEGLNEQSF | TGTGCCACCCAACGCCGAGGGGTCGAGGGTTTAAATGAGCAGTCCTTC
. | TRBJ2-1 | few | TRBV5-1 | CASSPLPSINEQFF | TGCGCCAGCAGCCCTTTACCCTCGATCAATGAGCAGTTCTTC
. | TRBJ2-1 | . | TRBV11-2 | CASSLDRAGEQFF | TGTGCCAGCAGCTTAGATCGGGCTGGCGAGCAGTTCTTC
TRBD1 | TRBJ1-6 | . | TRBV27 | CASIPDRELGSPLHF | TGTGCCAGCATTCCAGACAGGGAGCTAGGTTCACCCCTCCACTTT
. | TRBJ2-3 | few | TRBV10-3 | CAISELATDTQYF | TGTGCCATCAGTGAACTAGCAACAGATACGCAGTATTTT
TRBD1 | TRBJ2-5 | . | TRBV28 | CASSFMFGTGGETRYF | TGTGCCAGCAGTTTCATGTTCGGGACAGGGGGCGAGACCCGGTACTTC
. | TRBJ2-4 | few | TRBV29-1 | CSALQGSSNIQYF | TGCAGCGCTCTACAGGGAAGTTCGAACATTCAGTACTTC
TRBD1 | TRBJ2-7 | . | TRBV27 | CASSWGQYYEQYF | TGTGCCAGCAGTTGGGGACAGTACTACGAGCAATACTTC
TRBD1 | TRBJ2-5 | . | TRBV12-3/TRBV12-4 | CASRGQPTWGTQYF | TGTGCCAGCAGGGGACAGCCTACGTGGGGGACCCAGTACTTC
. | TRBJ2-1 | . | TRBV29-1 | CSVGLPLYNEQFF | TGCAGCGTCGGACTCCCTCTTTACAATGAGCAGTTCTTC
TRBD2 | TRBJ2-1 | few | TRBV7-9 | CASTGPSHLAGEQFF | TGTGCCAGCACCGGCCCGAGTCATTTAGCGGGAGAGCAGTTCTTC
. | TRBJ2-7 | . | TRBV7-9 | CASSLDPGSDEQYF | TGTGCCAGCAGCTTAGACCCAGGGTCGGACGAGCAGTACTTC
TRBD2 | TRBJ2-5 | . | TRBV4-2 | CASSQDVGGQETQYF | TGTGCCAGCAGCCAAGATGTGGGGGGGCAAGAGACCCAGTACTTC
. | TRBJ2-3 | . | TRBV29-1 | CSVQKDRSHDTQYF | TGCAGCGTTCAAAAGGATAGGTCACACGATACGCAGTATTTT
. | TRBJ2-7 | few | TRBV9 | CASSFRDNYYEQYF | TGTGCCAGCAGCTTCCGGGACAACTACTACGAGCAGTACTTC
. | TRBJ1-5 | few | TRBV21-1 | CASSHDIGLRNQPQHF | TGTGCCAGCAGCCACGATATTGGGTTAAGGAATCAGCCCCAGCATTTT
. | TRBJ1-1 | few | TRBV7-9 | CASSLMRLNTEAFF | TGTGCCAGCAGCTTAATGCGCTTGAACACTGAAGCTTTCTTT
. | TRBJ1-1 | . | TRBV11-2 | CASSSEGITEAFF | TGTGCCAGCAGCTCAGAGGGGATCACTGAAGCTTTCTTT
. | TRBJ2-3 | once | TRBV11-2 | CASARDWSTDTQYF | TGTGCCAGCGCCCGGGACTGGAGCACAGATACGCAGTATTTT
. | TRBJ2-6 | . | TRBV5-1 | CASSFEGVGFSGANVLTF | TGCGCCAGCAGCTTCGAGGGAGTAGGGTTCTCTGGGGCCAACGTCCTGACTTTC
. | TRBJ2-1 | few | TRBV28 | CASSLGGAPWQFF | TGTGCCAGCAGTTTAGGCGGGGCCCCTTGGCAGTTCTTC
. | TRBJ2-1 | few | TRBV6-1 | CASSEFEVVGSYNEQFF | TGTGCCAGCAGTGAATTCGAGGTGGTGGGCTCCTACAATGAGCAGTTCTTC
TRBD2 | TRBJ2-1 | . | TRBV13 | CASSLVAGLASSSYNEQFF | TGTGCCAGCAGCTTAGTTGCAGGACTAGCGTCGAGCTCCTACAATGAGCAGTTCTTC
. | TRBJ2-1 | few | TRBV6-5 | CASQRVSYNEQFF | TGTGCCAGCCAGAGGGTCTCCTACAATGAGCAGTTCTTC
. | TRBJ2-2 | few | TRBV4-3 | CASSQGGVSTGELFF | TGCGCCAGCAGCCAAGGAGGGGTATCGACCGGGGAGCTGTTTTTT
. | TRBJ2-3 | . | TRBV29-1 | CSAKSPGDTQYF | TGCAGCGCCAAGAGTCCAGGGGATACGCAGTATTTT
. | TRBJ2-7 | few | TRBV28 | CASSPSVGLAGYEQYF | TGTGCCAGCAGCCCCTCGGTCGGGCTAGCAGGCTACGAGCAGTACTTC
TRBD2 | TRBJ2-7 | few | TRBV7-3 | CASSLDRGVLYEQYF | TGTGCCAGCAGCTTAGACCGGGGGGTGCTCTACGAGCAGTACTTC
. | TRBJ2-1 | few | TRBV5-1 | CASSFAGQEPWFF | TGCGCCAGCAGCTTCGCTGGGCAGGAGCCGTGGTTCTTC
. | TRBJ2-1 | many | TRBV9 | CASSVGHEQFF | TGTGCCAGCAGCGTCGGGCATGAGCAGTTCTTC
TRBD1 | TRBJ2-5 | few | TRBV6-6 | CASSYGEQGRETQYF | TGTGCCAGCAGTTACGGAGAACAGGGGCGAGAGACCCAGTACTTC
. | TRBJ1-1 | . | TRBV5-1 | CASSFDGINTEAFF | TGCGCCAGCAGCTTCGATGGCATAAACACTGAAGCTTTCTTT
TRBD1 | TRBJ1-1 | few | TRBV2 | CASTDRGPNTEAFF | TGTGCCAGTACGGACAGGGGACCGAACACTGAAGCTTTCTTT
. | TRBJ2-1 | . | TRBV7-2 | CASSLGLPLSRFF | TGTGCCAGCAGCTTAGGACTACCGTTAAGTCGGTTCTTC
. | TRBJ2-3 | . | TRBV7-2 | CASSQGYSTDTQYF | TGTGCCAGCAGCCAGGGGTACAGCACAGATACGCAGTATTTT
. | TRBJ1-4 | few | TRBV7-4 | CASSLSSPNEKLFF | TGTGCCAGCAGCTTATCGTCCCCTAATGAAAAACTGTTTTTT
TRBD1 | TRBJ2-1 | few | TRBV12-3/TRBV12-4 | CASSAGRDRGPYNEQFF | TGTGCCAGCAGTGCAGGCCGGGACAGGGGTCCCTACAATGAGCAGTTCTTC
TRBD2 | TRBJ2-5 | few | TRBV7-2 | CASSPSSGSQETQYF | TGTGCCAGCAGCCCGTCCAGCGGGAGCCAAGAGACCCAGTACTTC
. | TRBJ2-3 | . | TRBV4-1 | CASSQDPGFSTDTQYF | TGCGCCAGCAGCCAAGATCCGGGTTTTAGCACAGATACGCAGTATTTT
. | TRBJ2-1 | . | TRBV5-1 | CASSYTGSSVYNEQFF | TGCGCCAGCAGCTACACAGGGTCTTCCGTCTACAATGAGCAGTTCTTC
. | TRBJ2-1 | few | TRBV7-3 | CASSEGGTHNEQFF | TGTGCCAGCAGCGAAGGAGGAACCCACAATGAGCAGTTCTTC
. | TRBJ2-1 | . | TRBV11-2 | CASSPWVAVTRFYNEQFF | TGTGCCAGCAGCCCCTGGGTAGCGGTAACCCGTTTTTACAATGAGCAGTTCTTC
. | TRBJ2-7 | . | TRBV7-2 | CASSLAPGSYEQYF | TGTGCCAGCAGCTTAGCGCCGGGCTCCTACGAGCAGTACTTC
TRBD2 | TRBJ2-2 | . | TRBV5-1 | CASSLEAGVSGELFF | TGCGCCAGCAGCTTGGAGGCGGGAGTATCCGGGGAGCTGTTTTTT
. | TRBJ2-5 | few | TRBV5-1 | CASSLEPQETQYF | TGCGCCAGCAGCTTGGAGCCTCAAGAGACCCAGTACTTC
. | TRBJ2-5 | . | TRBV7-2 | CASSLRQEQETQYF | TGTGCCAGCAGCTTACGGCAAGAACAAGAGACCCAGTACTTC
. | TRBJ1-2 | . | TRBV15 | CATSRRPNYGYTF | TGTGCCACCAGCCGAAGACCCAACTATGGCTACACCTTC
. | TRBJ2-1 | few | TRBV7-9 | CASTSKGDEQFF | TGTGCCAGCACCTCCAAGGGGGATGAGCAGTTCTTC
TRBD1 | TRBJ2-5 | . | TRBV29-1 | CSVEPGQGARETQYF | TGCAGCGTAGAACCGGGACAGGGGGCGCGGGAGACCCAGTACTTC
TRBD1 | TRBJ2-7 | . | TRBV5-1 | CASSNQGVTYEQYF | TGCGCCAGCAGCAACCAGGGGGTAACCTACGAGCAGTACTTC
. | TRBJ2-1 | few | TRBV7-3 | CASSRTKSYNGQFF | TGTGCCAGCAGTCGGACTAAATCCTACAATGGGCAGTTCTTC
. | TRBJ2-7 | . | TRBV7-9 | CASSLGTVWSYEQYF | TGTGCCAGCAGCTTAGGGACGGTTTGGTCCTACGAGCAGTACTTC
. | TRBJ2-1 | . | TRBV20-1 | CSARGYEGLNEQFF | TGCAGTGCTAGGGGATACGAAGGACTCAATGAGCAGTTCTTC
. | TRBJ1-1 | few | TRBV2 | CASRTSEGTEAFF | TGTGCCAGCAGGACATCTGAGGGCACTGAAGCTTTCTTT
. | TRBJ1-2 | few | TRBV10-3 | CAISDSAGTPYGYTF | TGTGCCATCAGTGACTCCGCCGGGACACCCTATGGCTACACCTTC